These 28 T cell receptor beta chains came from one sample sequenced in a study of blood T cells in healthy people across ages. A second about 6 to 11 cycle PCR used barcoded and J-beta primers. From the 5' RACE reads, TCRdb called clonotypes with MiXCR, one entry per CDR3 protein. The data contain roughly 1.9 million distinct CDR3 sequences, roughly two fifths of them seen just once; the ten biggest clones take up 23%. The sequenced sample consisted of blood. These receptors were taken from a human donor in good health.

V usage is TRBV3-1 and J usage is TRBJ2-7; D not resolved. CDR1 LGHDT and CDR2 YNNKEL come from the germline V gene (reference sequence). The V gene lost 1 base and the J gene lost 7 bases, with 14 bases spanning the gap. CDR3 length: 14 residues. The DNA for the CDR3 is TGTGCCAGCAGCCAAGGGGCAGGTCGCAATGAGCAGTACTTC. Translated, it gives CASSQGAGRNEQYF.

The table lists this clonotype with a few counts. The chain links TRBV6-5 to TRBJ1-2, with D perhaps matching TRBD1 (6 bases). V was clipped by 8 bases and J by 4 bases, with 11 bases between them. The CDR3 spans 12 residues. Per the germline V gene, CDR1 is MNHEY and CDR2 is SVGAGI. CDR3 nucleotide sequence: TGTGCCAGCCTCGAACAGGGCTATGGCTACACCTTC. Translated: CASLEQGYGYTF.

This clonotype has only a few counts. The rearrangement links TRBV20-1 to TRBJ2-1, with TRBD2 identical over 10 bases. Germline CDR1 reads DFQATT; CDR2 reads SNEGSKA (reference sequence). J gave up 4 bases and V 7 bases, and 10 bases lay outside the gene matches. There are 15 residues in the CDR3. The chain's CDR3 is CSGQLAGAPYNEQFF. CDR3 DNA sequence: TGCAGTGGGCAGCTAGCGGGGGCACCTTACAATGAGCAGTTCTTC.

A remark on this clonotype: An end of the junction differs from the germline gene, which may be a read error. V and J are TRBV9 and TRBJ1-1; D possibly corresponds to TRBD1 (6 bases). Germline CDR1 and CDR2: SGDLS and YYNGEE. CDR3 length: 14 residues. CDR3: CASGVGGVNTEAFF. The DNA for the CDR3 is TGTGCCAGCGGCGTAGGGGGTGTGAACACTGAAGCTTTCTTT.

The rearrangement joins TRBV7-8 to TRBJ1-1; 9 nucleotides agree with TRBD1. V was clipped by 4 bases and J by 3 bases; unmatched bases: 6. The CDR3 sequence is 15 residues long. Germline V gives CDR1 SGHVS, CDR2 FQNEAQ. CDR3 loop: CASSSQTGGDTEAFF. CDR3 DNA: TGTGCCAGCAGCTCTCAGACAGGGGGGGACACTGAAGCTTTCTTT.

This clonotype was seen a handful of times. The rearrangement links TRBV7-4 to TRBJ1-5; 11 bases fit TRBD1. The CDR3 runs to 15 residues. CDR1 and CDR2 from the germline V gene are SGHVT and SQSDAQ. V dropped 5 bases and J dropped 5; count of bases not matched to a gene: 5. The CDR3 DNA follows: TGTGCCAGCAGCCGGGGACAGGGGGTAGATCAGCCCCAGCATTTT. Translated, it gives CASSRGQGVDQPQHF.

This clonotype was seen repeatedly, ten times or more. The V gene is TRBV27, the J gene TRBJ2-5, with no clear D. V was trimmed by 6 bases and J by 5 bases, leaving 10 bases between them. There are 12 residues in the CDR3. Germline assignment: CDR1 MNHEY and CDR2 SMNVEV (reference sequence). The CDR3: CASSFYGETQYF. The CDR3, as DNA: TGTGCCAGCAGCTTTTACGGGGAGACCCAGTACTTC.

This clonotype appeared a single time. The rearrangement links TRBV27 to TRBJ1-4, with D possibly matching TRBD1 (5 bases). The CDR3 has 14 amino acids. Germline CDR1 is MNHEY and CDR2 is SMNVEV (reference sequence). With 6 bases removed from V and 4 bases from J, the gap between germline ends came to 12 bases. Written as DNA, the CDR3 is TGTGCCAGCAGAAATGTGGGGGGTAATGAAAAACTGTTTTTT. It specifies CASRNVGGNEKLFF.

The V and J genes are TRBV7-3 and TRBJ2-3; TRBD2 might be the D (6 bases). The CDR3 is made up of 14 amino acids. Germline CDR1 and CDR2: SGHTA and FQGTGA. V lost 4 bases, J lost 4 bases, and 12 bases lay in between. DNA of the CDR3: TGTGCCAGCAGCTCACAGCGGGTTTCAGATACGCAGTATTTT. This sequence encodes CASSSQRVSDTQYF.

This clonotype was detected only a few times. The chain combines TRBV6-5 with TRBJ1-2, with a possible D match to TRBD1 (5 bases). Between the trimmed V and J ends, which lost 1 base and 4 bases, there was a span of 7 bases. Germline values: CDR1 MNHEY, CDR2 SVGAGI. The CDR3 runs 13 residues. CDR3 in DNA: TGTGCCAGCAGTTACTTCAGGGCCTATGGCTACACCTTC. It specifies CASSYFRAYGYTF.

This clonotype was recorded a few times. The V gene is TRBV20-1, the J gene TRBJ1-5, with D unclear. The germline CDR1 and CDR2 sequences are DFQATT and SNEGSKA (reference sequence). Trimming took 0 bases from V and 9 from J, leaving 15 bases between them. CDR3 length equals 14 residues. The CDR3 loop reads CSARDYGRPGPQHF. DNA of the CDR3: TGCAGTGCTAGAGATTATGGGCGTCCGGGGCCCCAGCATTTT.

The gene calls are TRBV12-3 or TRBV12-4 and TRBJ2-5, with D unclear. There are 14 residues in the CDR3. The germline V and J ends were trimmed by 4 bases and 5 bases, with 14 bases remaining between them. The CDR3 sequence is CASSSLPPSETQYF. CDR3 sequence (DNA): TGTGCCAGCAGTTCGTTACCCCCATCGGAGACCCAGTACTTC.

The chain carries TRBV7-2 and TRBJ2-5, with 15 bases that match TRBD2. Germline V gene data show CDR1 as SGHTA and CDR2 as FQGNSA. This CDR3 has 17 residues. V lost 8 bases to trimming and J lost 5 bases; unmatched junction nucleotides: 12. CDR3 DNA: TGTGCCAGCCGACGAGGACTAGCGGGGGGGCAGGAGGAGACCCAGTACTTC. It translates to CASRRGLAGGQEETQYF.

This chain joins TRBV7-2 and TRBJ1-6, with unresolved D. Per germline, CDR1 SGHTA and CDR2 FQGNSA. Trimming removed 0 bases from V and 10 bases from J, with 10 bases in between. The CDR3 spans 14 residues. The CDR3 spells CASSLARVWSPLHF. CDR3 coding DNA: TGTGCCAGCAGCTTAGCGAGGGTATGGTCACCCCTCCACTTT. Combining the CDR3 with reference TRBV7-2 and TRBJ1-6 gives the whole variable domain GAGVSQSPSNKVTEKGKDVELRCDPISGHTALYWYRQSLGQGLEFLIYFQGNSAPDKSGLPSDRFSAERTGGSVSTLTIQRTQQEDSAVYLCASSLARVWSPLHFGNGTRLTVT.

This chain links TRBV5-6 with TRBJ2-7, with 9 bases identical to TRBD1. The germline V gene encodes CDR1 SGHDT and CDR2 YYEEEE. V lost 4 bases and J lost 3; bases outside the gene matches: 20. This CDR3 region has 19 residues. DNA for the CDR3: TGTGCCAGCAGCCTGGTAGGGACAGGGTGGATTCCGTCCAACTACGAGCAGTACTTC. Its translation: CASSLVGTGWIPSNYEQYF.

The chain uses TRBV12-3 or TRBV12-4 and TRBJ2-3; either TRBD1 or TRBD2 may supply D (7 bases each). The CDR3 extends over 19 amino acids. The V end lost 7 bases, the J end lost 0 bases, and 26 bases lay between the germline ends. CDR3 nucleotide sequence: TGTGCCAGCACTCCTCCCAGGGGGGGGCGACGAGCTAGCACAGATACGCAGTATTTT. Translation: CASTPPRGGRRASTDTQYF.

This clonotype turned up a few times. J is TRBJ1-5 and V is TRBV27; D call uncertain. The V gene's germline CDR1 is MNHEY and CDR2 SMNVEV (reference sequence). The V gene lost 2 bases and the J gene lost 0 bases, with 5 bases spanning the gap. This CDR3 contains 14 residues. CDR3 nucleotide sequence: TGTGCCAGCAGTTTAGCAGATAGCAATCAGCCCCAGCATTTT. Translation: CASSLADSNQPQHF.

The chain couples TRBV7-9 to TRBJ2-3; weak D call: TRBD2 (6 bases). CDR3 size: 14 residues. Germline loops: CDR1 SEHNR, CDR2 FQNEAQ (reference sequence). Between the trimmed V and J ends, which lost 6 bases and 5 bases, there was a span of 15 bases. The CDR3 spells CASSPNRRGDTQYF. CDR3 nucleotides: TGTGCCAGCAGTCCGAACAGGAGGGGAGATACGCAGTATTTT.

This clonotype was picked up many times. The chain uses TRBV15 and TRBJ2-1, with D maybe TRBD2 (6 bases). Looked up from germline, CDR1 is LNHNV and CDR2 is YYDKDF (reference sequence). V was pared by 5 bases and J by 6 bases, with 11 bases between. The CDR3 sequence is 13 residues long. The CDR3 DNA is TGTGCCACCAGCCCTTCCGGGAGCAATGAGCAGTTCTTC. Its translation: CATSPSGSNEQFF.

This clonotype was recorded at least ten times. This chain connects TRBV7-2 to TRBJ2-7, with 10 bases matching TRBD2. The junction had 10 bases not matched to a gene; V was cut back by 5 bases and J by 6 bases. The CDR3 sequence is 15 residues long. The germline V gene has CDR1 SGHTA and CDR2 FQGNSA. CDR3 sequence: CASSPKSGGAGEQYF. The CDR3 DNA reads as TGTGCCAGCAGCCCTAAGAGCGGGGGGGCAGGCGAGCAGTACTTC. Supplemented by reference TRBV7-2 and TRBJ2-7, the full variable domain reads GAGVSQSPSNKVTEKGKDVELRCDPISGHTALYWYRQSLGQGLEFLIYFQGNSAPDKSGLPSDRFSAERTGGSVSTLTIQRTQQEDSAVYLCASSPKSGGAGEQYFGPGTRLTVT.

The chain links TRBV5-4 to TRBJ1-1, with TRBD1 matching 9 bases. CDR1 is SGHNT, CDR2 YYREEE, per germline (reference sequence). With V trimmed by 2 bases and J by 8 bases, 13 bases remained unmatched. The CDR3 length is 16 residues. CDR3: CASSLEGAPTGGEAFF. The DNA of the CDR3 is TGTGCCAGCAGCTTAGAGGGGGCACCAACAGGGGGCGAAGCTTTCTTT.

V usage is TRBV7-9 and J usage is TRBJ2-1, with D possibly being TRBD1 or TRBD2 (5 bases each). Germline CDR1 is SEHNR and CDR2 is FQNEAQ (reference sequence). The CDR3 length is 15 residues. The ends were cut back, 5 bases at V and 2 bases at J, with 13 bases in the middle. CDR3 region: CASSVGELPYNEQFF. CDR3 nucleotides: TGTGCCAGCAGCGTAGGGGAGCTGCCCTACAATGAGCAGTTCTTC.

The V gene is TRBV18, the J gene TRBJ2-7, with 7 bases identical to TRBD2. Unmatched junction bases numbered 4, after V lost 2 bases and J lost 3 bases. The CDR3 extends over 14 amino acids. The V gene's germline CDR1 is KGHSH and CDR2 LQKENI. The DNA for the CDR3 is TGTGCCAGCTCACCAGGGGAGGGCGACTACGAGCAGTACTTC. Protein product: CASSPGEGDYEQYF.

This clonotype was picked up a small number of times. The gene calls are TRBV7-2 and TRBJ1-2, with 7 bases identical to TRBD1. From germline, CDR1 is SGHTA and CDR2 FQGNSA. The junction had 10 bases not matched to a gene; V was cut back by 6 bases and J by 3 bases. The CDR3 covers 15 residues. CDR3 in DNA: TGTGCCAGCAGTTCCCCTCAGGGGGTCTACTATGGCTACACCTTC. This sequence encodes CASSSPQGVYYGYTF.

The rearrangement joins TRBV20-1 to TRBJ2-3; D ambiguous. CDR3 size: 12 residues. Germline assignment: CDR1 DFQATT and CDR2 SNEGSKA (reference sequence). V was cut by 2 bases and J by 5 bases, with 8 bases left in between. The DNA for the CDR3 is TGCAGTGCTAGACTCGCTGAAGATACGCAGTATTTT. Its translation is CSARLAEDTQYF.

This clonotype has a count of ten or more. This chain connects TRBV20-1 to TRBJ2-7; possibly TRBD1 for D (5 bases). The CDR3 has 12 residues. V was pared by 5 bases and J by 2 bases, with 10 bases between. Germline V gene lookup returns CDR1 DFQATT and CDR2 SNEGSKA (reference sequence). As DNA, the CDR3 is TGCAGTGCTGCGACAGATACCTACGAGCAGTACTTC. Translation gives CSAATDTYEQYF.

The J gene is TRBJ2-4, the V gene TRBV2; 9 bases agree with TRBD1. The J call may be mistaken, given a closer DNA end match to TRBJ2-7. Per the germline V gene, CDR1 is SNHLY and CDR2 is FYNNEI. The CDR3 runs to 15 residues. The CDR3, as DNA: TGTGCCAGCAATGGTGAGGGGACAGGGTGGTACGAGCAGTACTTC. Translation gives CASNGEGTGWYEQYF.

This clonotype has just one count. The chain carries TRBV19 and TRBJ1-4; 7 bases line up with TRBD1. The J segment lost 8 bases and the V segment lost 8 bases, leaving 11 bases of the junction unmatched. Germline V lookup: CDR1 LNHDA, CDR2 SQIVND (reference sequence). The CDR3 is 14 residues long. CDR3 sequence (DNA): TGTGCCAGTCAGACAGGGACCCGAACAGAAAAACTGTTTTTT. It encodes CASQTGTRTEKLFF.